The clone carrying this T cell receptor (beta chain) was found a few times. The whole isolated RNA underwent reverse transcription, so sequencing captured expressed TCRB transcripts. Some clones are missing from TCRdb's copy, which holds only in-frame ones; the method was immunoSEQ multiplex PCR. The sample lists about 620,000 clones; roughly a sixth were seen once. The sample belongs to a study of beta chain features in type 1 diabetes. Germline V gene lookup returns CDR1 KGHSH and CDR2 LQKENI. The CDR3 is 14 amino acids. The trim removed 3 bases at V and 9 bases at J, leaving 5 bases unmatched. This sequence was found in a man aged 18 to 29 in good health. The sample taken for sequencing was naive CD4+ T cells from blood. The chain links TRBV18 to TRBJ2-1; TRBD2 matches 10 bases. DNA of the CDR3: TGTGCCAGCTCACCTCTAGCGGGAGTTAGTGAGCAGTTCTTC. Protein: CASSPLAGVSEQFF.